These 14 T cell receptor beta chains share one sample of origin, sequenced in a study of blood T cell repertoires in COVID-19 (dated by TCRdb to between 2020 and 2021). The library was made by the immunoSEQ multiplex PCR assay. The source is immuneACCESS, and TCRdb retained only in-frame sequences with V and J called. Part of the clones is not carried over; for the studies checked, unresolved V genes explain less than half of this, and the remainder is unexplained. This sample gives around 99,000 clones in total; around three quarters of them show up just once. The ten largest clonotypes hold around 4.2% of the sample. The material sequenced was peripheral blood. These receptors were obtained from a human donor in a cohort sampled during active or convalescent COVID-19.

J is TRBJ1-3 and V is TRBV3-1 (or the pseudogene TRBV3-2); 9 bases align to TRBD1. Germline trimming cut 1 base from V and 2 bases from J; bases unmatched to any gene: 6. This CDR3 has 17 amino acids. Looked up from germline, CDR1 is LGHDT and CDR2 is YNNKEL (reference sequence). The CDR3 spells CASSQAGTGIAGNTIYF. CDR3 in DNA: TGTGCCAGCAGCCAAGCAGGGACAGGGATCGCTGGAAACACCATATATTTT.

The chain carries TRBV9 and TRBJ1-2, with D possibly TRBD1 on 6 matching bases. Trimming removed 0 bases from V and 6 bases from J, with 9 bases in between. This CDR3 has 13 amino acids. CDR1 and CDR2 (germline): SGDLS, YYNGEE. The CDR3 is CASSVGQADGYTF. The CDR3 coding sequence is TGTGCCAGCAGCGTAGGACAGGCCGATGGCTACACCTTC.

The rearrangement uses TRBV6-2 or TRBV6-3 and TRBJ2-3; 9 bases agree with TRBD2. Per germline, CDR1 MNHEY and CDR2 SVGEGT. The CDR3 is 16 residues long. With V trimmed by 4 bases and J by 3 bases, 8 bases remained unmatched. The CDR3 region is CASSCSAGGPTDTQYF. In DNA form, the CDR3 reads TGTGCCAGCAGTTGTAGTGCGGGAGGGCCAACAGATACGCAGTATTTT.

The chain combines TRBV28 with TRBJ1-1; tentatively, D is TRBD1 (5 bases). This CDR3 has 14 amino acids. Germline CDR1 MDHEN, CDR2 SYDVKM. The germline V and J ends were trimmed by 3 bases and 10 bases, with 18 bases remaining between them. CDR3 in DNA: TGTGCCAGCAGTTTTAGTTCCGACGTGGGGCGAGCTTTCTTT. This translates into CASSFSSDVGRAFF. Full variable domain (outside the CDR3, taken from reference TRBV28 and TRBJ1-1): DVKVTQSSRYLVKRTGEKVFLECVQDMDHENMFWYRQDPGLGLRLIYFSYDVKMKEKGDIPEGYSVSREKKERFSLILESASTNQTSMYLCASSFSSDVGRAFFGQGTRLTVV.

In DNA form, the CDR3 reads TGTGCCAGTAAGGACAGGGGCTCCTATAATTCACCCCTCCACTTT. This encodes CASKDRGSYNSPLHF. This chain uses TRBV19 with TRBJ1-6; 9 bases map to TRBD1. Germline CDR1 reads LNHDA; CDR2 reads SQIVND (reference sequence). The CDR3 totals 15 residues. The trim removed 7 bases at V and 0 bases at J, leaving 1 base unmatched.

CDR3 sequence reads: CSVTAVLVTDTQYF. The CDR3 nucleotides are TGCAGCGTGACGGCGGTACTTGTCACAGATACGCAGTATTTT. The J gene is TRBJ2-3, the V gene TRBV29-1; D gene uncertain. The germline gives CDR1 SQVTM, CDR2 ANQGSEA. This CDR3 region has 14 residues. V lost 6 bases and J lost 2, with 15 bases in between.

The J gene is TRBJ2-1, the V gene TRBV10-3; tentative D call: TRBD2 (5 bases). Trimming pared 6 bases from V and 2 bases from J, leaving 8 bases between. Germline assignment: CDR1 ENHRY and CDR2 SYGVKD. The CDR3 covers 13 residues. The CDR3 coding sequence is TGTGCCATCAGCGAGACTACCTACAATGAGCAGTTCTTC. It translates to CAISETTYNEQFF.

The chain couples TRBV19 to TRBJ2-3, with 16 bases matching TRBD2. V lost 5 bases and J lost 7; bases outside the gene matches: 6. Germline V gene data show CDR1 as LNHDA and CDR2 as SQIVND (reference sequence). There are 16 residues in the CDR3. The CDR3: CASSWGLAGGQNTQYF. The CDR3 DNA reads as TGTGCCAGTAGTTGGGGACTAGCGGGAGGGCAAAATACGCAGTATTTT.

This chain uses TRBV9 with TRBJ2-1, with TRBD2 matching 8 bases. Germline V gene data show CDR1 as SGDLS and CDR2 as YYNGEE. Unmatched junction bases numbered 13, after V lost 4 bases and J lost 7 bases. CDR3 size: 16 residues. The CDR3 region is CASSPQSAGVVNEQFF. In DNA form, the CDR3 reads TGTGCCAGCAGCCCTCAATCAGCGGGAGTAGTGAATGAGCAGTTCTTC.

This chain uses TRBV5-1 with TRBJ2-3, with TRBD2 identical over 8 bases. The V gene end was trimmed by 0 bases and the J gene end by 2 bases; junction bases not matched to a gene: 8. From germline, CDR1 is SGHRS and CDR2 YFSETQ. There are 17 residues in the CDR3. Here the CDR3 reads CASSLAEGRGATDTQYF. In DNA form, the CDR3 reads TGCGCCAGCAGCTTGGCCGAGGGGCGGGGGGCCACAGATACGCAGTATTTT.

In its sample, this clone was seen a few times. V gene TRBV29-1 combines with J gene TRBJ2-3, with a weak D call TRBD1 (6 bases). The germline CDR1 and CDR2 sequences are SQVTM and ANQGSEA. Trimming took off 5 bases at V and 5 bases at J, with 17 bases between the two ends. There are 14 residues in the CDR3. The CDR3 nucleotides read TGCAGCGTTAAACAGGGTAATGTGGGAGATACGCAGTATTTT. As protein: CSVKQGNVGDTQYF.

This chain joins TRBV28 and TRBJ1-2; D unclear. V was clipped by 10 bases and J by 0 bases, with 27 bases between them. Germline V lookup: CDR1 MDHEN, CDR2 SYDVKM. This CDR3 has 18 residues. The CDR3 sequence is CATSRPNVPTGTNYGYTF. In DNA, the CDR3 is TGTGCCACCTCCAGGCCCAATGTCCCGACCGGTACTAACTATGGCTACACCTTC.

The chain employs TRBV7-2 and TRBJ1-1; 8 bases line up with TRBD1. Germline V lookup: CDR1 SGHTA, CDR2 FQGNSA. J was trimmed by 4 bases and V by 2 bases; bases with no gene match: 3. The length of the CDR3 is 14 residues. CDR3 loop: CASSLQGASTEAFF. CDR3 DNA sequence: TGTGCCAGCAGCTTACAGGGGGCCAGCACTGAAGCTTTCTTT.

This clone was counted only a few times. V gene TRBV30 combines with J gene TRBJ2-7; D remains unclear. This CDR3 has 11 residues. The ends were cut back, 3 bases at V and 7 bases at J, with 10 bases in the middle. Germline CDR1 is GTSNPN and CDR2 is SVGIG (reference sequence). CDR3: CAWRHQKEQYF. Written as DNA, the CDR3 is TGTGCCTGGAGGCACCAGAAGGAGCAGTACTTC. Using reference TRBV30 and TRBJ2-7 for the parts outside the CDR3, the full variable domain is SQTIHQWPATLVQPVGSPLSLECTVEGTSNPNLYWYRQAAGRGLQLLFYSVGIGQISSEVPQNLSASRPQDRQFILSSKKLLLSDSGFYLCAWRHQKEQYFGPGTRLTVT.